This record concerns one T cell receptor beta chain sequence. Its target is unknown. The entry originates in a study of cytomegalovirus exposure and HLA in healthy donors. Study-level results: Later genetic work tied a missense DCLRE1C variant to beta-chain V and J trimming. In a later analysis, HLA-C alleles had the fewest associated TCRs, DRB1 alleles the most.

Healthy donors of bone marrow made up the group. 13 Jbeta primers and 60 Vbeta primers were used for the PCR. Profiling relied on immunoSEQ multiplex PCR, and the TCRdb table lists in-frame clones only, not all of them. The data contain 95,000 to 150,000 clones, around 66% of them singletons. The CDR3 totals 19 residues. Per germline, CDR1 SGHDT and CDR2 YYEEEE. The V gene end was trimmed by 0 bases and the J gene end by 6 bases; junction bases not matched to a gene: 16. The clonotype originates from a woman aged 40-49 years in good health and CMV-seropositive. The gene calls are TRBV5-6 and TRBJ2-1, with TRBD2 matching over 9 bases. Sequencing was carried out using PBMCs. The CDR3 DNA is TGTGCCAGCAGCTTGGGGGCTAGCGGGGCCCAAAGGGAGGGCAATGAGCAGTTCTTC. Residues: CASSLGASGAQREGNEQFF.